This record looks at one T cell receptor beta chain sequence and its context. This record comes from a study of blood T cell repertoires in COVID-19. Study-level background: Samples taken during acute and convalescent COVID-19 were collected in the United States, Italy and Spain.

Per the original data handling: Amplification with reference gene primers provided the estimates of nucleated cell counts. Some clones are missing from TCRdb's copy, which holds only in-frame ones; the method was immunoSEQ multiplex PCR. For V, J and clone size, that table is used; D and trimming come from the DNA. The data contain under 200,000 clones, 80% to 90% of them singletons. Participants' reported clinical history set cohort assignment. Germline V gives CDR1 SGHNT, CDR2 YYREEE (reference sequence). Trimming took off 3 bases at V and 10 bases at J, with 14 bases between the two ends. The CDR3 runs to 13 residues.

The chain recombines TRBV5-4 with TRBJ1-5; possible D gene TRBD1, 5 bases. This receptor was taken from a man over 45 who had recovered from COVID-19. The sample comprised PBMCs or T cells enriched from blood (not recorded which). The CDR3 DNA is TGTGCCAGCAGCTCCCAGGGATCAGGACCCCAGCATTTT. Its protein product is CASSSQGSGPQHF.